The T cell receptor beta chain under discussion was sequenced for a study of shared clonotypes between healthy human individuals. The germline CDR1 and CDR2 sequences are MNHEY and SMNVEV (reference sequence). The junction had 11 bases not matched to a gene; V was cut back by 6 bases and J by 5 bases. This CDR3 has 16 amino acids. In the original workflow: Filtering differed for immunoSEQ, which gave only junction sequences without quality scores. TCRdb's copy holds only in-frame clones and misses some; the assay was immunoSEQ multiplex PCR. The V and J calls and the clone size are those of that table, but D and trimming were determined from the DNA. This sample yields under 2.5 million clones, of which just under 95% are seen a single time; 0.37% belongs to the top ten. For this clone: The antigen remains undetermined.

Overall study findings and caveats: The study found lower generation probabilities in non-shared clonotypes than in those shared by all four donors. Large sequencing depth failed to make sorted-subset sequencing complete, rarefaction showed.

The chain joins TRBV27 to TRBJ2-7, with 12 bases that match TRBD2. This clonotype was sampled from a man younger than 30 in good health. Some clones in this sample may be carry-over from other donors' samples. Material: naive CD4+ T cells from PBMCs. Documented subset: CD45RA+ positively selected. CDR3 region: CASSRILAGGPHEQYF. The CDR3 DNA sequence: TGTGCCAGCAGCCGAATCCTAGCGGGAGGGCCCCACGAGCAGTACTTC.